Given below is one TCR beta chain in context. Its cognate antigen is unknown. The entry originates in a study of cytomegalovirus exposure and HLA in healthy donors. Study at large: Of all 400 or so donors who were genotyped, about 84% belonged to the Caucasian-associated ancestry cluster.

PCR involved 60 Vbeta and 13 Jbeta primers. The data were produced by immunoSEQ multiplex PCR, yet TCRdb's version contains in-frame clones alone and is incomplete. This table has 95,000 to 150,000 clones, approximately 80% appearing once. Study observations and caveats: Common viral pathogens (according to a later analysis) appeared linked to several of the most significant clusters. The study found most TCR sequences rare, yet found some public TCRs in many donors.

The V gene lost 2 bases and the J gene lost 0 bases, with 16 bases spanning the gap. Germline V gene data show CDR1 as LGHNA and CDR2 as YNFKEQ. The CDR3 is 17 amino acids. The material sequenced was PBMCs. The TCR was taken from a man in his fifties in good health and CMV-seronegative. The chain links TRBV4-2 to TRBJ1-1, with a weak D call TRBD1 (5 bases). The chain's CDR3 is CASSQTATATMNTEAFF. The CDR3 DNA follows: TGTGCCAGCAGCCAAACGGCGACAGCTACTATGAACACTGAAGCTTTCTTT.